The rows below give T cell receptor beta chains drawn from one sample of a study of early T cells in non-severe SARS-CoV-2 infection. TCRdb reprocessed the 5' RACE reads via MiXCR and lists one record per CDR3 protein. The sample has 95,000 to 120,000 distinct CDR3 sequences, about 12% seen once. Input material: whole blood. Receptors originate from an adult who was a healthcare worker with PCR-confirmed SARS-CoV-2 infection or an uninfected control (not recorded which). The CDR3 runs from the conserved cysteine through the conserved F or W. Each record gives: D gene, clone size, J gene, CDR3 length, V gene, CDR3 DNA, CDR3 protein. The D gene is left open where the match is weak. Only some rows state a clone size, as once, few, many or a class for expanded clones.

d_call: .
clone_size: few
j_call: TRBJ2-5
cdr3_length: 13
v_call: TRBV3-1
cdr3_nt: TGTGCCAGCAGGGGTACCATGATGGAGACCCAGTACTTC
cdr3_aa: CASRGTMMETQYF

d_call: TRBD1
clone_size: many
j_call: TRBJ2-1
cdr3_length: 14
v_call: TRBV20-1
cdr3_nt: TGCAGTGCGCGCCGGGACAGGGCCGGGGGTGAGCAGTTCTTC
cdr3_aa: CSARRDRAGGEQFF

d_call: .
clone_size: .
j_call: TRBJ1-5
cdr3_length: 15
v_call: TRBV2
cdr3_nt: TGTGCCAGCAGGGGGGGAGGGCATAGCAATCAGCCCCAGCATTTT
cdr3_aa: CASRGGGHSNQPQHF

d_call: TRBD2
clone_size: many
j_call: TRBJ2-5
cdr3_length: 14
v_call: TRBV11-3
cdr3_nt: TGTGCCAGCAGCCGTCAAGGACTAGCAGAGACCCAGTACTTC
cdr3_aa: CASSRQGLAETQYF

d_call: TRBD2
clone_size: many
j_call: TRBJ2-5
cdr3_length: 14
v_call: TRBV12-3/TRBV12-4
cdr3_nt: TGTGCCAGCAGGGGGACTAGTAGGGGAGAGACCCAGTACTTC
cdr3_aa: CASRGTSRGETQYF

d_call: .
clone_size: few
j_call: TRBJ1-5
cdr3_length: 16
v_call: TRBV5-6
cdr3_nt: TGTGCCAGCAGCGTAAACACAGGACAAAGCAATCAGCCCCAGCATTTT
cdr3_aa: CASSVNTGQSNQPQHF

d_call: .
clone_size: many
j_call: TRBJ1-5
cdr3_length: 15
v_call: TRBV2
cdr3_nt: TGTGCCAGCAGTGAGGACCGAGGGAGCAATCAGCCCCAGCATTTT
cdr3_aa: CASSEDRGSNQPQHF

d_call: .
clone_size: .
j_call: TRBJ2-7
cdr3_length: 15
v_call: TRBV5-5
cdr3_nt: TGTGCCAGCAGCTCCGGGGGGCTACAAAACTACGAGCAGTACTTC
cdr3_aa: CASSSGGLQNYEQYF

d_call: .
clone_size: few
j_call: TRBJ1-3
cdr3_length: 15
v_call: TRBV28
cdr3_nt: TGTGCCAGCACCCTCCCGGGGAGCTCTGGAAACACCATATATTTT
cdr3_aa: CASTLPGSSGNTIYF

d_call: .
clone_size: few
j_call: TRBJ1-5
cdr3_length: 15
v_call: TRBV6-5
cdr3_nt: TGTGCCAGCAGCCAAGGGAGGGGGGGCAATCAGCCCCAGCATTTT
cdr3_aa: CASSQGRGGNQPQHF

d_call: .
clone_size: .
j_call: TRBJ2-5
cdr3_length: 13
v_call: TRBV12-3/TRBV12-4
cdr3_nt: TGTGCCAGCAGTGTCGAGGGGGTCGGGACCCAGTACTTC
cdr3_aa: CASSVEGVGTQYF

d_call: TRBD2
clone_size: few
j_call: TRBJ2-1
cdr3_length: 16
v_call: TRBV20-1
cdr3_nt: TGCAGTGCTAGAGCCCTAGCGGGAGGTAGTTTGTTTGAGCAGTTCTTC
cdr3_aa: CSARALAGGSLFEQFF

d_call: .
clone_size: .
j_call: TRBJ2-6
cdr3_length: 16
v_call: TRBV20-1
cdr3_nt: TGCAGTGCTAGAGTGAACGGCAGCTCTGGGGCCAACGTCCTGACTTTC
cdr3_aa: CSARVNGSSGANVLTF

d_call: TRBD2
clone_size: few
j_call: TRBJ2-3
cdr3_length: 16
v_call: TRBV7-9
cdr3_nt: TGTGCCAGCAGCTCCTATCCGGGACTAGGGACAGATACGCAGTATTTT
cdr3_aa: CASSSYPGLGTDTQYF

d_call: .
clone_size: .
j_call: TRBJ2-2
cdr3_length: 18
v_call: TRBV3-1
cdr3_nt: TGTGCCAGCAGCCATCCTACCCGGGGGTCGATGAACACCGGGGAGCTGTTTTTT
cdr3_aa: CASSHPTRGSMNTGELFF

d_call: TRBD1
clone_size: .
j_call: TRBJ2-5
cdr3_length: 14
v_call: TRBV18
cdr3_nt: TGTGCCAGCTCAGCGACAGGGGCCCAAGAGACCCAGTACTTC
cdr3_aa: CASSATGAQETQYF

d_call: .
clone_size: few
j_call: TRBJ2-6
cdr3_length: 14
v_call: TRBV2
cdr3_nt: TGTGCCAGCAGTGGACGGGCTGGGGCCAACGTCCTGACTTTC
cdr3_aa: CASSGRAGANVLTF

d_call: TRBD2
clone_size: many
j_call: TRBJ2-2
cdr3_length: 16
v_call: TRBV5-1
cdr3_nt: TGCGCCAGCAGCCCGGGACTAGCGGGGGGGCCCGGGGAGCTGTTTTTT
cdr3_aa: CASSPGLAGGPGELFF

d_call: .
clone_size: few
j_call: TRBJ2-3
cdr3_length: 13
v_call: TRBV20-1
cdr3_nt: TGCAGTGCTAGGGACAGTATAACAGATACGCAGTATTTT
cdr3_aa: CSARDSITDTQYF

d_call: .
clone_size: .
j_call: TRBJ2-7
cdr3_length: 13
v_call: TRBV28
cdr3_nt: TGTGCCAGCAGTTTGGTCAGGGGCTACGAGCAGCACTTC
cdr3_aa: CASSLVRGYEQHF

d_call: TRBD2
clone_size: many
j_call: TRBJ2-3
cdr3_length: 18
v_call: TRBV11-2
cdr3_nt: TGTGCCAGCAGCTTAGATGATTGGCTAGCGGGGTCCTCAGATACGCAGTATTTT
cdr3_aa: CASSLDDWLAGSSDTQYF

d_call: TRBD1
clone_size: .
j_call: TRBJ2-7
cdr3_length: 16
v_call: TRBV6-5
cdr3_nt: TGTGCCAGCAGTTACTTACCCCACGCGACAGGGAACGAGCAGTACTTC
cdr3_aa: CASSYLPHATGNEQYF

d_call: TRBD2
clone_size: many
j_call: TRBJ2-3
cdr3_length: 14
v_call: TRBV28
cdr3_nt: TGTGCCAGCAGTTCTCGGGGGGGTGGAGATACGCAGTATTTT
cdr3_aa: CASSSRGGGDTQYF

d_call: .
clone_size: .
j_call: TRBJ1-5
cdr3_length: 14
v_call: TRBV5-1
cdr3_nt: TGCGCCAGCAGCTCGGGTCCTGGGAATCAGCCCCAGCATTTT
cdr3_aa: CASSSGPGNQPQHF

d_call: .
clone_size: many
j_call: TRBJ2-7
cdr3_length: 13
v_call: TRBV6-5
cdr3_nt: TGTGCCAGCAGTTTCGTGGGTGCCTACGAGCAGTACTTC
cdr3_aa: CASSFVGAYEQYF